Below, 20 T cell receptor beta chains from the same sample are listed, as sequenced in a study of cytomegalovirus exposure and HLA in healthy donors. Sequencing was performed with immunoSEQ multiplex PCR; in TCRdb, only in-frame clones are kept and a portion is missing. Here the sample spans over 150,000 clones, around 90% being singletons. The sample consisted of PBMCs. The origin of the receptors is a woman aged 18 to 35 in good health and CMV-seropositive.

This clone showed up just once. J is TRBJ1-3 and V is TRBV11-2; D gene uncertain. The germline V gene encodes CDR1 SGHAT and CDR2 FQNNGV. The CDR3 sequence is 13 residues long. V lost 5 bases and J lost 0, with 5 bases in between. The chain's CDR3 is CASSLFSGNTIYF. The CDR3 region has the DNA TGTGCCAGCAGCCTCTTCTCTGGAAACACCATATATTTT. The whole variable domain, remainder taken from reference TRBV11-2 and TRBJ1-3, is EAGVAQSPRYKIIEKRQSVAFWCNPISGHATLYWYQQILGQGPKLLIQFQNNGVVDDSQLPKDRFSAERLKGVDSTLKIQPAKLEDSAVYLCASSLFSGNTIYFGEGSWLTVV.

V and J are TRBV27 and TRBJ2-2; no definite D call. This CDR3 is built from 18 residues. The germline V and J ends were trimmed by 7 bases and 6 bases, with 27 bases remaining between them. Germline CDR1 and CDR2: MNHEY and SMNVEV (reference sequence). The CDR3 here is CASIRRVSADSKPGELFF. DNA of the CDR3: TGTGCCAGCATCCGACGGGTTTCCGCGGATAGTAAACCCGGGGAGCTGTTTTTT.

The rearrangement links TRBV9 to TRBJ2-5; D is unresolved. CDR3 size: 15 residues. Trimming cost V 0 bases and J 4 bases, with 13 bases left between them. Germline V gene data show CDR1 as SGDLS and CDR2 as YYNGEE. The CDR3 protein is CASSVDGFRRETQYF. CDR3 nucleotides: TGTGCCAGCAGCGTAGACGGGTTTAGAAGAGAGACCCAGTACTTC.

CDR3 residues: CASSLGGLRSGTDTQYF. CDR3 bases: TGTGCCAGCAGCTTAGGCGGGTTACGGTCGGGCACAGATACGCAGTATTTT. The chain recombines TRBV7-8 with TRBJ2-3; D might be TRBD2 (5 bases). The ends were cut back, 1 base at V and 1 base at J, with 15 bases in the middle. This CDR3 is 17 amino acids long. Germline values: CDR1 SGHVS, CDR2 FQNEAQ.

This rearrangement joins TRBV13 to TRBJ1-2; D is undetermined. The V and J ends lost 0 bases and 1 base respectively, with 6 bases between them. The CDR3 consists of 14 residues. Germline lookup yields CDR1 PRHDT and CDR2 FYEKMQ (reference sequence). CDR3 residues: CASSLGNYNYGYTF. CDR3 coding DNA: TGTGCCAGCAGCTTAGGGAACTATAACTATGGCTACACCTTC.

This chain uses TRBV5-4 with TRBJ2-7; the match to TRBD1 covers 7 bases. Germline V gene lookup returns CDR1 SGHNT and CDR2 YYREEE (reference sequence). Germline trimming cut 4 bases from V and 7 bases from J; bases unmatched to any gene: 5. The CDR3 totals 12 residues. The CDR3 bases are TGTGCCAGCAGCCCTGACAGGGTTGAGCAGTACTTC. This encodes CASSPDRVEQYF.

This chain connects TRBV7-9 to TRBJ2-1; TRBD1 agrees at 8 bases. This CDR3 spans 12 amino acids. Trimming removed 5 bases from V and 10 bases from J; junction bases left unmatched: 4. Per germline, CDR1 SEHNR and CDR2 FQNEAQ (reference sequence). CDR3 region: CASSHRDREQFF. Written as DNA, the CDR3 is TGTGCCAGCAGCCACCGGGACAGGGAGCAGTTCTTC.

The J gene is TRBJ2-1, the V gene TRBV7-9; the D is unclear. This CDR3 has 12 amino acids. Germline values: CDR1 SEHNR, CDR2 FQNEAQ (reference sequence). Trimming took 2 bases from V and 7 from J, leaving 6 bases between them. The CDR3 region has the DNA TGTGCCAGCAGCTTATCCCTGAATGAGCAGTTCTTC. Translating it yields CASSLSLNEQFF.

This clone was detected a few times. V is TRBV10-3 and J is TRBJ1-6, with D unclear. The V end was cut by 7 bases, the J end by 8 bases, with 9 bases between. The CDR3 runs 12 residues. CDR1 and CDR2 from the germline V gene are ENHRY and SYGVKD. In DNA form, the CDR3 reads TGTGCCATCACAGAGGAGGATTCACCCCTCCACTTT. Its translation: CAITEEDSPLHF.

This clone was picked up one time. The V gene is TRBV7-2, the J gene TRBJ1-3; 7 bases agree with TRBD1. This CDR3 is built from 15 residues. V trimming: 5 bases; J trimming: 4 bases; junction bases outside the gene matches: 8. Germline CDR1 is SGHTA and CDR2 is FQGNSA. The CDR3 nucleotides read TGTGCCAGCAGCCGTGAGGGGGCTCAAGGAAACACCATATATTTT. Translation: CASSREGAQGNTIYF. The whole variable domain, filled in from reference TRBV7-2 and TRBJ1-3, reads GAGVSQSPSNKVTEKGKDVELRCDPISGHTALYWYRQSLGQGLEFLIYFQGNSAPDKSGLPSDRFSAERTGGSVSTLTIQRTQQEDSAVYLCASSREGAQGNTIYFGEGSWLTVV.

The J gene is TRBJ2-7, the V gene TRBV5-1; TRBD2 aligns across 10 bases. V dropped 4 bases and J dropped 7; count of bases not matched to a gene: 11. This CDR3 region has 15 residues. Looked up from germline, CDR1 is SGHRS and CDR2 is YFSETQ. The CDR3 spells CASSLLGAGGREQYF. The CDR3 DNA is TGCGCCAGCAGCCTCCTGGGAGCGGGGGGGAGGGAGCAGTACTTC.

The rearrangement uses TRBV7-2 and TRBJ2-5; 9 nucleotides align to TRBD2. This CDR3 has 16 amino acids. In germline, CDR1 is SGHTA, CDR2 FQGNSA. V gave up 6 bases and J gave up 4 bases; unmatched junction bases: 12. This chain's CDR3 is CASRSPGLARGETQYF. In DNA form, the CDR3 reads TGTGCCAGCAGGTCACCGGGACTAGCCCGGGGAGAGACCCAGTACTTC. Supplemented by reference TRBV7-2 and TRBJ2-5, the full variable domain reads GAGVSQSPSNKVTEKGKDVELRCDPISGHTALYWYRQSLGQGLEFLIYFQGNSAPDKSGLPSDRFSAERTGGSVSTLTIQRTQQEDSAVYLCASRSPGLARGETQYFGPGTRLLVL.

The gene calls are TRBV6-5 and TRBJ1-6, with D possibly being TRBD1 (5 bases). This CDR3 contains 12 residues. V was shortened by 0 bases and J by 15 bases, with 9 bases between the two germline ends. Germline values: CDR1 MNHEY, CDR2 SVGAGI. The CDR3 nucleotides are TGTGCCAGCAGTTACTCTACGGGGGGCCTCCACTTT. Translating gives CASSYSTGGLHF.

The CDR3 loop reads CASSPTGSSTEAFF. CDR3 nucleotide sequence: TGTGCCAGCAGCCCCACAGGCTCGAGCACTGAAGCTTTCTTT. The chain recombines TRBV6-6 with TRBJ1-1; D possibly corresponds to TRBD1 (5 bases). V was trimmed by 6 bases and J by 4 bases, leaving 15 bases between them. Germline V gene lookup returns CDR1 MNHNY and CDR2 SVGAGI (reference sequence). This CDR3 contains 14 residues.

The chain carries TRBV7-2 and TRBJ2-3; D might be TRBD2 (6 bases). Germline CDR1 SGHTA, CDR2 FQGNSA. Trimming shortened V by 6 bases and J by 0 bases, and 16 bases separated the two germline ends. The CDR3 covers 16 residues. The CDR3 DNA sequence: TGTGCCAGCAGTCCACGTACTGGGACTAGCACAGATACGCAGTATTTT. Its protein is CASSPRTGTSTDTQYF.

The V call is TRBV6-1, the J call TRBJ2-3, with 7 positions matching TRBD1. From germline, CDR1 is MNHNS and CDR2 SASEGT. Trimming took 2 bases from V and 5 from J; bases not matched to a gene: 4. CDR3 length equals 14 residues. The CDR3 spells CASSERGGLDTQYF. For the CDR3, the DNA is TGTGCCAGCAGTGAAAGAGGGGGCCTAGATACGCAGTATTTT.

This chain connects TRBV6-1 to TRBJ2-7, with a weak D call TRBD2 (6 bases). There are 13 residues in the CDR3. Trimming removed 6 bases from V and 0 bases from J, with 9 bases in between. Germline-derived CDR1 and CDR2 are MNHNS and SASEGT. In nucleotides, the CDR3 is TGTGCCAGCAGGAGACTAGACTCCTACGAGCAGTACTTC. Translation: CASRRLDSYEQYF.

CDR3 residues: CASSFPQGETHGNTIYF. CDR3 nucleotide sequence: TGTGCCAGCAGCTTCCCTCAGGGGGAAACTCATGGAAACACCATATATTTT. The chain carries TRBV7-9 and TRBJ1-3, with 7 bases aligning to TRBD1. Germline CDR1 reads SEHNR; CDR2 reads FQNEAQ (reference sequence). V lost 3 bases, J lost 3 bases, and 11 bases stayed unmatched. The CDR3 is 17 amino acids.

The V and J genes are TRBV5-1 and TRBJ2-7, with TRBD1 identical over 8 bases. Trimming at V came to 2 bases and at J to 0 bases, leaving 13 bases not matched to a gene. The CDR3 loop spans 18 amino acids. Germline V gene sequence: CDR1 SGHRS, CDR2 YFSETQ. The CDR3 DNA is TGCGCCAGCAGCTTTGGGGGTCCGAGACAGGGGAGCTCCTACGAGCAGTACTTC. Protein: CASSFGGPRQGSSYEQYF.

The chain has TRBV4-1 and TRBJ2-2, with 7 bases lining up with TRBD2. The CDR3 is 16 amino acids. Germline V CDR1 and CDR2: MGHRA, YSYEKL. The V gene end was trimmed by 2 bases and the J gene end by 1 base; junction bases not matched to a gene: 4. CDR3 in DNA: TGCGCCAGCAGCCAAAGGGAGGGCCTGAACACCGGGGAGCTGTTTTTT. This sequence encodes CASSQREGLNTGELFF.